This T cell receptor (beta chain) was profiled in a study of shared clonotypes between healthy human individuals. CD8 cells classed as naive were CD45RO-negative and positively selected for CCR7, excluding terminally differentiated effector memory CD45RA+ cells. DNA at about 200 ng, around 30,000 T cell genomes, went into sorted-subset replicate PCRs. As originally analysed: Because ImmunoSEQ provided only junction sequences with no quality scores, the filtering differed. Libraries were prepared by immunoSEQ multiplex PCR; TCRdb keeps only in-frame clonotypes and omits some of them. D and trimming were read from the DNA, whereas the V and J calls and clone size are those reported in that table. The sample includes more than 550,000 clones, around 90% of them seen just once. Per germline, CDR1 LGHNA and CDR2 YSLEER. The CDR3 runs to 15 residues. V was pared by 0 bases and J by 3 bases, with 12 bases between.

The TCR was taken from a man aged 25 to 40 in good health. The sequencing input was naive CD8+ T cells sorted from blood. The chain links TRBV4-3 to TRBJ2-7, with a weak D call TRBD1 (5 bases). CDR3 DNA: TGCGCCAGCAGCCAAGATTGGGGTCAGGGCTACGAGCAGTACTTC. Protein: CASSQDWGQGYEQYF.